The 28 T cell receptor beta chains below all came from one sample that was sequenced in a study of shared clonotypes between healthy human individuals. Clones were read by immunoSEQ multiplex PCR, and TCRdb kept only the in-frame ones, dropping some. The sample holds some 2,000,000 clones, 85% to 95% seen once. It was CD45RO-negative cells, positively selected for CCR7, that made up naive CD8 cells, with terminally differentiated effector memory CD45RA+ cells excluded. Material for sequencing was naive CD8+ T cells sorted from blood. Source of these receptors: a man between 18 and 35 years old in good health.

The chain links TRBV13 to TRBJ2-1; 12 nucleotides match TRBD2. Losses at the gene ends were 7 bases for V and 4 bases for J; bases not matched to a gene: 5. The germline CDR1 and CDR2 sequences are PRHDT and FYEKMQ (reference sequence). The CDR3 loop spans 15 amino acids. DNA for the CDR3: TGTGCCAGCACCGTACTAGCGGGGGGTTACAATGAGCAGTTCTTC. Translation: CASTVLAGGYNEQFF.

Concerning this clone: The same CDR3 also results from other DNA sequences found in this sample. The chain employs TRBV2 and TRBJ2-7; D call uncertain. V was cut by 6 bases and J by 4 bases, with 4 bases left in between. Germline V gene data show CDR1 as SNHLY and CDR2 as FYNNEI. The CDR3 runs 10 residues. The CDR3 region is CASRGYEQYF. For the CDR3, the DNA is TGTGCCAGCAGGGGGTACGAGCAGTACTTC.

The chain employs TRBV30 and TRBJ1-4, with D possibly being TRBD1 (6 bases). The CDR3 runs to 14 residues. The V end lost 1 base, the J end lost 10 bases, and 16 bases lay between the germline ends. The germline CDR1 and CDR2 sequences are GTSNPN and SVGIG (reference sequence). CDR3 sequence (DNA): TGTGCCTGGAGTGCCGGGCAGGGGATTGGAAAACTGTTTTTT. As protein: CAWSAGQGIGKLFF.

The rearrangement uses TRBV18 and TRBJ2-7; unclear D gene. CDR3 length: 14 residues. The germline V and J ends were trimmed by 0 bases and 7 bases, with 13 bases remaining between them. Germline V gene data show CDR1 as KGHSH and CDR2 as LQKENI. The CDR3 nucleotides read TGTGCCAGCTCACCACCGTTTCTGTCCCGGGAGCAGTACTTC. It codes for CASSPPFLSREQYF.

The J gene is TRBJ1-2, the V gene TRBV2, with 7 bases fitting TRBD1. CDR1 and CDR2 (germline): SNHLY, FYNNEI. J was trimmed by 4 bases and V by 1 base; bases with no gene match: 6. CDR3 length equals 15 residues. CDR3 residues: CASSEGSGGAYGYTF. As DNA, the CDR3 is TGTGCCAGCAGTGAAGGTTCAGGGGGTGCCTATGGCTACACCTTC.

The chain carries TRBV2 and TRBJ2-7; maybe TRBD2 (5 bases). Trimming removed 0 bases at V and 4 bases at J, with 16 bases between. The CDR3 length is 16 residues. Germline V gives CDR1 SNHLY, CDR2 FYNNEI. DNA of the CDR3: TGTGCCAGCAGTGAAGCACAAGGGAGTATTCTGTACGAGCAGTACTTC. Translated: CASSEAQGSILYEQYF.

The genes are TRBV5-4 and TRBJ2-7; possibly TRBD2 for D (5 bases). The V gene lost 4 bases and the J gene lost 2 bases, with 10 bases spanning the gap. CDR1 is SGHNT and CDR2 is YYREEE in the germline V gene (reference sequence). CDR3 size: 13 residues. The CDR3 DNA is TGTGCCAGCAGCCCGCCCGGGGCCTACGAGCAGTACTTC. Encoded protein: CASSPPGAYEQYF.

The rearrangement joins TRBV9 to TRBJ1-5; the D is unclear. Looked up from germline, CDR1 is SGDLS and CDR2 is YYNGEE. V lost 4 bases and J lost 0, with 5 bases in between. The CDR3 consists of 13 residues. CDR3 coding DNA: TGTGCCAGCAGCCTCTATAGCAATCAGCCCCAGCATTTT. This codes for CASSLYSNQPQHF.

The gene calls are TRBV10-1 and TRBJ2-3, with 14 bases matching TRBD2. Trimming cost V 3 bases and J 9 bases; bases outside gene matches: 11. This CDR3 is built from 17 residues. In germline, CDR1 is WNHNN, CDR2 SYGVQD (reference sequence). CDR3 protein: CASSDPPTSGGAWTQYF. CDR3 nucleotides: TGCGCCAGCAGTGATCCCCCGACTAGCGGGGGGGCCTGGACGCAGTATTTT.

This sequence joins TRBV4-3 and TRBJ2-7; either TRBD1 or TRBD2 may supply D (5 bases each). The V and J ends lost 0 bases and 4 bases respectively, with 13 bases between them. There are 15 residues in the CDR3. Germline V gene data show CDR1 as LGHNA and CDR2 as YSLEER. The CDR3 nucleotides are TGCGCCAGCAGCCAAGATTTGGGGGTAATATACGAGCAGTACTTC. Amino acids: CASSQDLGVIYEQYF.

The chain combines TRBV6-1 with TRBJ2-7; D possibly uses TRBD1 or TRBD2 (5 bases each). CDR1 MNHNS and CDR2 SASEGT come from the germline V gene. V was cut by 7 bases and J by 3 bases, with 10 bases left in between. This CDR3 comprises 12 residues. Written as DNA, the CDR3 is TGTGCCAGCACCGAGGGGTTCTACGAGCAGTACTTC. It is translated as CASTEGFYEQYF.

The chain carries TRBV7-6 and TRBJ1-1, with 8 bases matching TRBD1. V was clipped by 7 bases and J by 0 bases; unmatched bases: 4. CDR3 size: 14 residues. From germline, CDR1 is SGHVS and CDR2 FNYEAQ. The DNA for the CDR3 is TGTGCCAGCACCAGGGACAGGATGAACACTGAAGCTTTCTTT. Translation: CASTRDRMNTEAFF.

A few counts support this clone. The chain has TRBV30 and TRBJ1-1, with D hard to call. Trimming took off 0 bases at V and 7 bases at J, with 12 bases between the two ends. The CDR3 contains 13 residues. Germline CDR1 is GTSNPN and CDR2 is SVGIG (reference sequence). The CDR3 sequence is CAWSVAEFGEAFF. The CDR3 nucleotides read TGTGCCTGGAGTGTAGCAGAGTTTGGTGAAGCTTTCTTT.

In the case of this clone: This sample includes further DNA sequences coding for the same CDR3. The chain links TRBV11-2 to TRBJ2-7; 11 bases are a match to TRBD1. The CDR3 is made up of 15 amino acids. Germline CDR1 is SGHAT and CDR2 is FQNNGV. V trimming: 5 bases; J trimming: 1 base; junction bases outside the gene matches: 4. The CDR3 is CASSLGTGGSYEQYF. DNA of the CDR3: TGTGCCAGCAGCCTCGGGACAGGGGGTTCCTACGAGCAGTACTTC.

Concerning this clone: In the same sample, other DNA sequences code for this CDR3. This rearrangement joins TRBV30 to TRBJ1-1; D unclear. Trimming pared 0 bases from V and 0 bases from J, leaving 5 bases between. This CDR3 has 13 amino acids. CDR1 is GTSNPN, CDR2 SVGIG, per germline (reference sequence). This CDR3 is CAWSVDMNTEAFF. CDR3 in DNA: TGTGCCTGGAGTGTTGATATGAACACTGAAGCTTTCTTT.

This clone was seen just once. The CDR3, as DNA: TGTGCCAGCAGCCCTGGACAGCGGCGAGATACGCAGTATTTT. Translated: CASSPGQRRDTQYF. The chain joins TRBV14 to TRBJ2-3; D possibly corresponds to TRBD1 (6 bases). Trimming took 4 bases from V and 5 from J, leaving 13 bases between them. There are 14 residues in the CDR3. The V gene's germline CDR1 is SGHDN and CDR2 FVKESK.

The gene calls are TRBV9 and TRBJ2-1, with a tentative D call TRBD1 (6 bases). The length of the CDR3 is 14 residues. Trimming shortened V by 3 bases and J by 7 bases, and 14 bases separated the two germline ends. Germline V gene lookup returns CDR1 SGDLS and CDR2 YYNGEE. CDR3 loop: CASSDKIGGNEQFF. In DNA form, the CDR3 reads TGTGCCAGCAGCGACAAAATAGGGGGTAATGAGCAGTTCTTC.

The genes are TRBV28 and TRBJ2-7; D is unresolved. The CDR3 consists of 13 residues. Germline CDR1 MDHEN, CDR2 SYDVKM. The ends were cut back, 1 base at V and 4 bases at J, with 8 bases in the middle. DNA of the CDR3: TGTGCCAGCAGTTTATTGGTGAGTTACGAGCAGTACTTC. This codes for CASSLLVSYEQYF.

The chain carries TRBV21-1 and TRBJ2-7. TRBV21-1 is listed as a pseudogene. This CDR3 has 15 residues. CDR3 DNA sequence: TGTGCCAGCAGCAAAGAGGGGGGTCTCCCTGAAGAGCAGTACTTC. Translation: CASSKEGGLPEEQYF.

This rearrangement joins TRBV28 to TRBJ2-7; 9 bases agree with TRBD1. CDR3 length equals 17 residues. CDR1 and CDR2 from the germline V gene are MDHEN and SYDVKM. The J segment lost 4 bases and the V segment lost 3 bases, leaving 13 bases of the junction unmatched. For the CDR3, the DNA is TGTGCCAGCAGTTTGATCCCCGGGACAGGGTTAACATACGAGCAGTACTTC. This codes for CASSLIPGTGLTYEQYF. Looking up the rest from reference TRBV28 and TRBJ2-7 gives the full variable domain: DVKVTQSSRYLVKRTGEKVFLECVQDMDHENMFWYRQDPGLGLRLIYFSYDVKMKEKGDIPEGYSVSREKKERFSLILESASTNQTSMYLCASSLIPGTGLTYEQYFGPGTRLTVT.

Points on this clone: In the same sample, other DNA sequences code for this CDR3. The chain joins TRBV6-5 to TRBJ1-1, with D uncertain. The CDR3 has 14 amino acids. Deletions cut 2 bases from V and 2 bases from J, with 9 bases between. Germline CDR1 MNHEY, CDR2 SVGAGI. The CDR3 DNA reads as TGTGCCAGCAGTTACGGTGAAAGCAACACTGAAGCTTTCTTT. This encodes CASSYGESNTEAFF.

The chain links TRBV6-5 to TRBJ1-2; D unresolved. This CDR3 contains 13 residues. CDR1 and CDR2 from the germline V gene are MNHEY and SVGAGI. V shed 5 bases and J shed 4 bases, with 11 bases lying between them. The CDR3 sequence is CASSQGPSYGYTF. The CDR3 coding sequence is TGTGCCAGCAGTCAAGGACCGAGCTATGGCTACACCTTC.

This chain links TRBV6-5 with TRBJ1-1; perhaps TRBD1 as D (5 bases). Germline assignment: CDR1 MNHEY and CDR2 SVGAGI. With 0 bases removed from V and 4 bases from J, the gap between germline ends came to 15 bases. The CDR3 totals 16 residues. CDR3 DNA: TGTGCCAGCAGTTACTCTTTGGGGGACGGATCCACTGAAGCTTTCTTT. The encoded protein is CASSYSLGDGSTEAFF.

The chain has TRBV2 and TRBJ2-3, with TRBD2 matching over 11 bases. V dropped 3 bases and J dropped 4; count of bases not matched to a gene: 9. This CDR3 is built from 17 residues. Germline V lookup: CDR1 SNHLY, CDR2 FYNNEI. The CDR3, as DNA: TGTGCCAGCAGTGAGAATAGCGGGGGGGCCAGGGCAGATACGCAGTATTTT. Its translation is CASSENSGGARADTQYF.

This chain joins TRBV6-5 and TRBJ2-2; D is unclear. CDR1 and CDR2 from the germline V gene are MNHEY and SVGAGI. The CDR3 is made up of 12 amino acids. V was pared by 5 bases and J by 6 bases, with 7 bases between. CDR3 coding DNA: TGTGCCAGCAGTCCCCGCCCCGGGGAGCTGTTTTTT. Translated: CASSPRPGELFF.

This clone was counted a single time. The chain couples TRBV4-3 to TRBJ2-6; D not certain. Germline V gene lookup returns CDR1 LGHNA and CDR2 YSLEER. V was trimmed by 1 base and J by 0 bases, leaving 13 bases between them. This CDR3 spans 18 amino acids. The DNA of the CDR3 is TGCGCCAGCAGCCAAGGTGGGGTTTCGGTCTCTGGGGCCAACGTCCTGACTTTC. Translating gives CASSQGGVSVSGANVLTF.

This clone was seen only once. This CDR3 is CASSYSRDTLTDTQYF. CDR3 bases: TGTGCCAGCAGTTACAGCCGGGACACACTCACAGATACGCAGTATTTT. The rearrangement links TRBV9 to TRBJ2-3, with a weak D call TRBD1 (6 bases). CDR1 and CDR2 from the germline V gene are SGDLS and YYNGEE. CDR3 length: 16 amino acids. V lost 5 bases, J lost 2 bases, and 18 bases lay in between.

This chain links TRBV2 with TRBJ1-1, with 9 positions matching TRBD1. Germline values: CDR1 SNHLY, CDR2 FYNNEI. The CDR3 length is 17 residues. With V trimmed by 3 bases and J by 2 bases, 10 bases remained unmatched. The CDR3 loop reads CASSDPDRGEINTEAFF. The DNA for the CDR3 is TGTGCCAGCAGTGACCCCGACAGGGGGGAGATTAACACTGAAGCTTTCTTT. The full variable domain, in which reference TRBV2 and TRBJ1-1 provide the parts outside the CDR3, is EPEVTQTPSHQVTQMGQEVILRCVPISNHLYFYWYRQILGQKVEFLVSFYNNEISEKSEIFDDQFSVERPDGSNFTLKIRSTKLEDSAMYFCASSDPDRGEINTEAFFGQGTRLTVV.